These T cell receptor beta chains were read from a single sample in a study of blood T cell repertoires in COVID-19. Assay: immunoSEQ multiplex PCR; the TCRdb copy retains only in-frame clones and omits some. The table shows about 150,000 clones, with approximately 87% occurring only once. Input material: peripheral blood. The receptors derive from a woman between 65 and 79 years old with acute or convalescent COVID-19. CDR3s include the opening cysteine and the closing phenylalanine or tryptophan.

v_gene | CDR3aa
TRBV5-5 | CASSPRLRYGQPNYGYTF
TRBV6-5 | CASSYSGGKYEQYF
TRBV4-1 | CASSPQGTDTQYF
TRBV25-1 | CASSGPGGGLYGYTF
TRBV4-3 | CASSQDSEDYGYTF
TRBV21-1 | CASSRQGYFYF
TRBV20-1 | CSAIYVDTQYF
TRBV28 | CASSTSGRGSYNEQFF
TRBV27 | CASSPYTPRTGVNSPLHF
TRBV24-1 | CATSDRQGVQHF
TRBV20-1 | CSASWQFYGYTF
TRBV18 | CASSPGLAGVAGTDTQYF
TRBV6-6 | CASSYSQGASEKLFF
TRBV7-2 | CASSFGTSPYNEQFF
TRBV7-9 | CASSPLRRTNEKLFF
TRBV29-1 | CSVGEAVLDGYTF
TRBV5-6 | CASSLELANEQFF
TRBV19 | CASSMGGGQETQYF
TRBV30 | CAHGRDYGYTF
TRBV9 | CASSGLAGGYTQYF
TRBV28 | CASGLTKGARGLFLGYTF
TRBV5-6 | CASSFTTGTNTEAFF
TRBV30 | CAWSSGSGGEQFF
TRBV4-1 | CASSQAQGLPNQPQHF
TRBV7-9 | CASSGDSDVEGYTF
TRBV4-2 | CASSQVPTTSSGNTIYF
TRBV2 | CAIAIEDSYNEQFF
TRBV7-2 | CASSSRTSGRSYEQYF
TRBV20-1 | CSASRTLVQYF
TRBV5-1 | CASSPGTAFNEKLFF
TRBV5-8 | CASSPPRLAGQVEQFF
TRBV28 | CASRTRTVATNEKLFF
TRBV7-6 | CASSQIYTEAFF
TRBV5-4 | CASSLTTGGGETQYF
TRBV5-5 | CASSQYRGNEQFF
TRBV5-8 | CASSDTSILAGGTDTQYF
TRBV12-5 | CASGLVTSGLGGELFF
TRBV11-2 | CASSPTDLSPLHF
TRBV28 | CASNGQGNSPLHF
TRBV15 | CATSGGFRQGFEKLFF
TRBV6-2/TRBV6-3 | CASSHAPIQGPFHF
TRBV20-1 | CSASAGNQPQHF
TRBV20-1 | CSASPPGLYNEQFF
TRBV11-2 | CASSLVPTSGSIEQYF
TRBV3-1/TRBV3-2 | CASSQDTTGGGWKTQYF
TRBV10-3 | CAISEAPVLESPGGEQFF
TRBV19 | CASSTGFSYEQYF
TRBV10-3 | CAIAEFLILPLHF
TRBV15 | CATSRDLSSNAGNTIYF
TRBV9 | CASSGGLAGGETQYF
TRBV9 | CASGGSNQPQHF
TRBV6-4 | CASTPPGGKTQSNQPQHF
TRBV5-1 | CASSLPSQGIDEQYF
TRBV6-6 | CASSYMSSGNTIYF
TRBV13 | CASSLGDGTRSTYEQYF
TRBV20-1 | CSGDANTEAFF
TRBV3-1/TRBV3-2 | CASSQTTLRSEQFF
TRBV4-2 | CASSPTLGPGVRELFF
TRBV24-1 | CATSGGSAGRYNEQFF
TRBV6-6 | CASSYSAGSSYNEQFF